This note documents a single TCR beta chain sequence. Profiled with immunoSEQ multiplex PCR; TCRdb holds only in-frame clones, not every one. Of 1.6 million or so clones detected, around 98.5% appear once; the ten largest clones hold approximately 0.4%. This sample is drawn from a study of shared clonotypes between healthy human individuals. Trimming removed 4 bases from V and 1 base from J, with 15 bases in between. Germline loops: CDR1 SGHRS, CDR2 YFSETQ. The CDR3 sequence is 16 residues long. This sequence was found in a man aged 25 to 45 in good health. Sequenced: naive CD4+ T cells sorted from blood. Subset: CD45RA+ positively selected. J is TRBJ2-1 and V is TRBV5-1; tentative D call: TRBD2 (6 bases). CDR3 sequence reads: CASSPHEAGSYNEQFF. The CDR3 coding sequence is TGCGCCAGCAGCCCCCATGAGGCGGGATCCTACAATGAGCAGTTCTTC.